Below, 29 T cell receptor beta chains from the same sample are listed, as sequenced in a study of T cells after yellow fever vaccination. One entry per CDR3 protein results from TCRdb running MiXCR on the 5' RACE reads. The sample yields 250,000 to 350,000 distinct CDR3 sequences, about 10% seen once. Sequenced material: CD4+ T cells sorted from PBMCs, taken 5 days after the yellow fever booster vaccination. Receptors originate from a man aged 18 to 29 who received the YFV17D yellow fever vaccine.

In its sample, this clonotype was seen many times. CDR3 amino acids: CASSFPGHLAKNIQYF. CDR3 bases: TGTGCCAGCAGTTTCCCGGGACACCTAGCCAAAAACATTCAGTACTTC. J is TRBJ2-4 and V is TRBV12-3 or TRBV12-4; D is perhaps TRBD1 (6 bases). The CDR3 totals 16 residues. Trimming pared 3 bases from V and 0 bases from J, leaving 12 bases between.

The chain uses TRBV20-1 and TRBJ2-7; tentatively, D is TRBD2 (6 bases). CDR1 and CDR2 (germline): DFQATT, SNEGSKA (reference sequence). V lost 6 bases, J lost 2 bases, and 14 bases lay in between. This CDR3 comprises 13 residues. The CDR3 protein is CSAEPGGTYEQYF. The CDR3 bases are TGCAGTGCCGAGCCCGGGGGTACCTACGAGCAGTACTTC.

Turning to this clonotype: Since the CDR3 does not end with the conserved phenylalanine or tryptophan, this likely comes from a read error. The chain recombines TRBV7-2 with TRBJ2-2; D ambiguous. CDR1 SGHTA and CDR2 FQGNSA come from the germline V gene. The CDR3 is 13 amino acids. The V and J ends lost 5 bases and 3 bases respectively, with 7 bases between them. CDR3 sequence: CASSADYTGELFS. CDR3 nucleotide sequence: TGTGCCAGCAGCGCCGACTACACCGGGGAGCTGTTTTCT.

This chain joins TRBV2 and TRBJ1-1, with D unclear. V lost 5 bases and J lost 11, with 12 bases in between. The CDR3 totals 11 residues. The germline V gene has CDR1 SNHLY and CDR2 FYNNEI. This CDR3 reads CASSRTRGAFF. CDR3 coding DNA: TGTGCCAGCAGTCGGACGCGAGGGGCTTTCTTT.

This clonotype has a handful of counts. The chain joins TRBV28 to TRBJ2-1, with TRBD1 identical over 8 bases. Germline CDR1 reads MDHEN; CDR2 reads SYDVKM. The CDR3 consists of 19 residues. The J segment lost 0 bases and the V segment lost 4 bases, leaving 14 bases of the junction unmatched. CDR3 in amino acids: CASSSRTGWGKSSYNEQFF. Here the CDR3 DNA reads TGTGCCAGCAGTTCGCGGACAGGGTGGGGGAAAAGCTCCTACAATGAGCAGTTCTTC.

A few counts support this clonotype. This chain uses TRBV3-1 with TRBJ1-5; maybe TRBD1 (5 bases). The CDR3 extends over 15 amino acids. CDR1 is LGHDT and CDR2 is YNNKEL in the germline V gene (reference sequence). V lost 0 bases to trimming and J lost 7 bases, with 13 bases between them. The CDR3 region has the DNA TGTGCCAGCAGCCAAGATTTCCGCAGGGAACAGCCCCAGCATTTT. Translation: CASSQDFRREQPQHF.

This clonotype has ten or more counts. V usage is TRBV5-1 and J usage is TRBJ2-1; D gene unclear. Germline loops: CDR1 SGHRS, CDR2 YFSETQ. The CDR3 runs 12 residues. Trimming took 0 bases from V and 9 from J, leaving 7 bases between them. The CDR3: CASSLAWGEQFF. The CDR3 DNA reads TGCGCCAGCAGCTTGGCCTGGGGTGAGCAGTTCTTC.

Many counts were recorded for this clonotype. The chain links TRBV7-8 to TRBJ2-7, with TRBD2 matching 7 bases. The CDR3 has 16 amino acids. Germline V gene data show CDR1 as SGHVS and CDR2 as FQNEAQ. V was clipped by 5 bases and J by 4 bases; unmatched bases: 14. CDR3 protein: CASSPSVWAGEYEQYF. The DNA of the CDR3 is TGTGCCAGCAGCCCCTCGGTGTGGGCGGGGGAGTACGAGCAGTACTTC.

The chain is built from TRBV6-6 and TRBJ2-7, with 14 bases identical to TRBD2. The CDR3 consists of 14 residues. The junction had 3 bases not matched to a gene; V was cut back by 6 bases and J by 5 bases. CDR1 is MNHNY, CDR2 SVGAGI, per germline (reference sequence). The CDR3 coding sequence is TGTGCCAGCAGCGGGACTAGCGGGGGCCACGAGCAGTACTTC. Amino acid sequence: CASSGTSGGHEQYF.

This clonotype was recorded a few times. This sequence joins TRBV29-1 and TRBJ1-5; TRBD1 is a possible D gene (5 bases). The CDR3 covers 13 residues. The V end was cut by 6 bases, the J end by 3 bases, with 12 bases between. Germline CDR1 is SQVTM and CDR2 is ANQGSEA. The CDR3 DNA sequence: TGCAGCGTAGCCACAGGAATCAATCAGCCCCAGCATTTT. Residues: CSVATGINQPQHF.

This clonotype has more than one count but fewer than ten. The chain joins TRBV27 to TRBJ2-7; TRBD1 matches 10 bases. The CDR3 length is 17 residues. CDR1 and CDR2 (germline): MNHEY, SMNVEV (reference sequence). V gave up 3 bases and J gave up 6 bases; unmatched junction bases: 14. The CDR3: CASSFRRTTGGGGEQYF. Written as DNA, the CDR3 is TGTGCCAGCAGTTTCCGGCGTACGACAGGGGGCGGGGGCGAGCAGTACTTC.

In its sample, this clonotype was seen a few times. V usage is TRBV25-1 and J usage is TRBJ2-7; the D gene is possibly TRBD1 (6 bases). Trimming stripped 7 bases from V and 6 bases from J, with 16 bases between. The CDR3 consists of 13 residues. Germline V gene sequence: CDR1 MGHDK, CDR2 SYGVNS. CDR3 bases: TGTGCCAGCATTGGAAGGGGGTTCGGCGAGCAGTACTTC. Translated, it gives CASIGRGFGEQYF.

This clonotype has a handful of counts. The rearrangement links TRBV4-1 to TRBJ1-4; a possible D gene is TRBD1 (5 bases). V lost 2 bases to trimming and J lost 4 bases, with 14 bases between them. The CDR3 has 16 residues. The germline gives CDR1 MGHRA, CDR2 YSYEKL. CDR3 protein: CASSQPAQARNEKLFF. The CDR3, as DNA: TGCGCCAGCAGCCAACCCGCACAGGCCCGTAATGAAAAACTGTTTTTT.

This clonotype was counted a few times. The germline gene is not matched at one end of the junction; a read error may be the cause. This chain links TRBV7-7 with TRBJ2-5; TRBD1 matches at 10 bases. The CDR3 contains 15 residues. Germline loops: CDR1 SSHAT, CDR2 FNYEAQ (reference sequence). CDR3 amino acids: CASSLGQGGSETQYF. CDR3 sequence (DNA): TGTGCTAGCAGCTTAGGACAGGGGGGATCGGAGACCCAGTACTTC.

The rearrangement uses TRBV12-3 or TRBV12-4 and TRBJ2-3; a weak D match, TRBD1 (7 bases). Trimming removed 6 bases from V and 3 bases from J, with 19 bases in between. The CDR3 has 16 residues. The CDR3 DNA reads TGTGCCAGCAGCCCAGGAGGGGGCTGGGTAACAGATACGCAGTATTTT. Translation gives CASSPGGGWVTDTQYF.

This clonotype was detected many times. The V gene is TRBV4-3, the J gene TRBJ2-2; D ambiguous. CDR3 length equals 15 residues. Germline CDR1 and CDR2: LGHNA and YSLEER. The V end lost 0 bases, the J end lost 6 bases, and 11 bases lay between the germline ends. The CDR3 nucleotides are TGCGCCAGCAGCCAAGAGCCTAGTGGAGCCGGGGAGCTGTTTTTT. Translation: CASSQEPSGAGELFF.

The V and J genes are TRBV5-4 and TRBJ1-6; possibly TRBD1 for D (6 bases). V lost 4 bases, J lost 10 bases, and 21 bases lay in between. The CDR3 totals 16 residues. Germline lookup yields CDR1 SGHNT and CDR2 YYREEE (reference sequence). The CDR3 DNA sequence: TGTGCCAGCAGCCCTGGACAGCAGGGTTTTTCCTCACCCCTCCACTTT. Amino acid sequence: CASSPGQQGFSSPLHF.

This clonotype came up a few times. V is TRBV5-1 and J is TRBJ2-2; 9 nucleotides line up with TRBD1. V trimming: 2 bases; J trimming: 3 bases; junction bases outside the gene matches: 5. Germline V gene data show CDR1 as SGHRS and CDR2 as YFSETQ. The CDR3 has 16 amino acids. The CDR3 loop is CASSFTGGADTGELFF. CDR3 bases: TGCGCCAGCAGCTTTACAGGGGGCGCGGACACCGGGGAGCTGTTTTTT.

For this clonotype: The junction shows a germline mismatch at one end, possibly a read error. The chain is built from TRBV5-1 and TRBJ1-4; possible D gene TRBD1, 6 bases. This CDR3 has 16 amino acids. Looked up from germline, CDR1 is SGHRS and CDR2 is YFSETQ. The CDR3 loop is CASTPQGLGTNEKLIF. CDR3 in DNA: TGCGCCAGCACCCCCCAGGGGCTGGGAACTAATGAAAAACTGATTTTT.

This clonotype has at least ten counts. The chain uses TRBV29-1 and TRBJ1-1; D is unclear. This CDR3 is 14 amino acids long. CDR1 and CDR2 (germline): SQVTM, ANQGSEA. V shed 1 base and J shed 3 bases, with 12 bases lying between them. The CDR3 here is CSVEGMGWDTEAFF. The CDR3 coding sequence is TGCAGCGTTGAAGGTATGGGATGGGACACTGAAGCTTTCTTT.

The table lists this clonotype with a few counts. CDR3 loop: CAIRRQDTEAFF. The CDR3 DNA is TGTGCCATCAGGAGACAGGACACTGAAGCTTTCTTT. The genes are TRBV10-3 and TRBJ1-1; D possibly corresponds to TRBD1 (6 bases). The V gene lost 6 bases and the J gene lost 3 bases, with 8 bases spanning the gap. Looked up from germline, CDR1 is ENHRY and CDR2 is SYGVKD. The CDR3 consists of 12 residues.

CDR3 DNA sequence: TGTGCCATCAGTGTGGGGCGACAGGCAGCCACTGAAGCTTTCTTT. It translates to CAISVGRQAATEAFF. The gene calls are TRBV10-3 and TRBJ1-1, with D maybe TRBD1 (6 bases). Germline V gene lookup returns CDR1 ENHRY and CDR2 SYGVKD. V gave up 4 bases and J gave up 4 bases, with 16 bases separating them. The CDR3 length is 15 residues.

This clonotype has more than one count but fewer than ten. The chain uses TRBV6-6 and TRBJ2-7; 9 bases are shared with TRBD1. Germline V gene data show CDR1 as MNHNY and CDR2 as SVGAGI (reference sequence). V shed 2 bases, J shed 2 bases, and the junction held 1 base outside the gene matches. The CDR3 contains 14 residues. The CDR3 DNA reads TGTGCCAGCAGTTACAGACAGGGGGCCTACGAGCAGTACTTC. Its translation: CASSYRQGAYEQYF.

This clonotype showed up just once. This rearrangement joins TRBV7-3 to TRBJ1-1; D is unresolved. Per the germline V gene, CDR1 is SGHTA and CDR2 is FQGTGA. This CDR3 spans 13 amino acids. V dropped 5 bases and J dropped 3 bases, with 10 bases sitting between them. In nucleotides, the CDR3 is TGTGCCAGCAGCCTTAGGCGCGACACTGAAGCTTTCTTT. Its protein product is CASSLRRDTEAFF.

The gene calls are TRBV11-2 and TRBJ2-3; D remains ambiguous. The CDR3 is 14 amino acids. V was trimmed by 6 bases and J by 4 bases, leaving 14 bases between them. Looked up from germline, CDR1 is SGHAT and CDR2 is FQNNGV. CDR3 bases: TGTGCCAGCAGTCTATTAGGTGCGGCAGATACGCAGTATTTT. Protein: CASSLLGAADTQYF.

This clonotype showed up just a few times. The CDR3 is CASSPLDRAALYGYTF. The CDR3 region has the DNA TGTGCCAGCAGTCCATTAGACAGGGCCGCTCTCTATGGCTACACCTTC. The rearrangement uses TRBV25-1 and TRBJ1-2; 7 bases are a match to TRBD1. This CDR3 spans 16 amino acids. The V segment lost 5 bases and the J segment 4 bases; nucleotides outside the gene matches: 13. Germline V lookup: CDR1 MGHDK, CDR2 SYGVNS.

V and J are TRBV2 and TRBJ1-1; possible D gene TRBD1, 6 bases. CDR1 and CDR2 from the germline V gene are SNHLY and FYNNEI. The CDR3 has 14 amino acids. Trimming took 5 bases from V and 1 from J, leaving 11 bases between them. The CDR3 coding sequence is TGTGCCAGCAGTATACAGGGAGAGAACACTGAAGCTTTCTTT. Amino acid sequence: CASSIQGENTEAFF.

This chain joins TRBV6-2 or TRBV6-3 and TRBJ2-4; 8 nucleotides match TRBD2. The CDR3 covers 18 residues. The V segment lost 3 bases and the J segment 0 bases; nucleotides outside the gene matches: 10. CDR1 MNHEY and CDR2 SVGEGT come from the germline V gene. The CDR3 DNA follows: TGTGCCAGCAGTTATGTCCTAGCGGGTCTACTAGCCAAAAACATTCAGTACTTC. Translating gives CASSYVLAGLLAKNIQYF.

DNA for the CDR3: TGTGCCAGCAGCGTGACAGGGGAGGCAGATACGCAGTATTTT. This sequence encodes CASSVTGEADTQYF. The J gene is TRBJ2-3, the V gene TRBV5-4; 8 bases map to TRBD1. Germline V gene sequence: CDR1 SGHNT, CDR2 YYREEE (reference sequence). The J segment lost 4 bases and the V segment lost 4 bases, leaving 5 bases of the junction unmatched. The length of the CDR3 is 14 residues.